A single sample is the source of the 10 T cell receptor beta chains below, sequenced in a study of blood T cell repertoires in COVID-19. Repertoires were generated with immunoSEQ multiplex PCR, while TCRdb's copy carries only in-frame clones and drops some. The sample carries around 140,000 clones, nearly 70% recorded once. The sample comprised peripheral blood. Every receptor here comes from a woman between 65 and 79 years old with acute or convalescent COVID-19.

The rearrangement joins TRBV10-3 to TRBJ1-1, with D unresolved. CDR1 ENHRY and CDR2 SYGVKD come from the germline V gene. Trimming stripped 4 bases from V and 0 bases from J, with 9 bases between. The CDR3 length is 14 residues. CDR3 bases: TGTGCCATCAGTGGCGGTATCATGAACACTGAAGCTTTCTTT. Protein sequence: CAISGGIMNTEAFF.

The chain's CDR3 is CASSPEGPVYEQYF. CDR3 DNA: TGTGCCAGCAGTCCGGAGGGGCCAGTCTACGAGCAGTACTTC. The chain links TRBV25-1 to TRBJ2-7; D might be TRBD2 (6 bases). This CDR3 is built from 14 residues. Germline CDR1 and CDR2: MGHDK and SYGVNS. Trimming took 5 bases from V and 3 from J, leaving 14 bases between them.

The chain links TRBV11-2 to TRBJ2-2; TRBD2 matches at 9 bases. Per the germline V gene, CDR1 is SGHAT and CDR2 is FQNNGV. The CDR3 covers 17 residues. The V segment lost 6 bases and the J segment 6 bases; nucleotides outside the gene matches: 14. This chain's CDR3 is CASRPTGGGAGAGELFF. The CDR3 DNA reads TGTGCCAGCAGACCTACCGGCGGGGGGGCGGGTGCCGGGGAGCTGTTTTTT.

Written as DNA, the CDR3 is TGTGCCAGCAGCTCCGGGACTAGCATGTCGATTCAGTACTTC. This codes for CASSSGTSMSIQYF. The V gene is TRBV5-5, the J gene TRBJ2-4, with 9 positions matching TRBD2. The J segment lost 10 bases and the V segment lost 3 bases, leaving 8 bases of the junction unmatched. This CDR3 spans 14 amino acids. Germline V gives CDR1 SGHKS, CDR2 YYEKEE (reference sequence).

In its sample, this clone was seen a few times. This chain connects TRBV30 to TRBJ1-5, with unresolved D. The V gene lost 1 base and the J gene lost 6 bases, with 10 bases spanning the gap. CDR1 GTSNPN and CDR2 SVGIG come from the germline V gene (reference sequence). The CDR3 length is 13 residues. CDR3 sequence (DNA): TGTGCCTGGAGTGGAGGGAGTACTCAGCCCCAGCATTTT. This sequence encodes CAWSGGSTQPQHF. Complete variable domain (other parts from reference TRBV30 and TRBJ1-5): SQTIHQWPATLVQPVGSPLSLECTVEGTSNPNLYWYRQAAGRGLQLLFYSVGIGQISSEVPQNLSASRPQDRQFILSSKKLLLSDSGFYLCAWSGGSTQPQHFGDGTRLSIL.

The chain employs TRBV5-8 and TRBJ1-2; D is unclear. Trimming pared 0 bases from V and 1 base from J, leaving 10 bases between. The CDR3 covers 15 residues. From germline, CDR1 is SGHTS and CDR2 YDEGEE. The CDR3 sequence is CASSLAAGLNYGYTF. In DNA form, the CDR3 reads TGTGCCAGCAGCTTGGCAGCAGGACTTAACTATGGCTACACCTTC.

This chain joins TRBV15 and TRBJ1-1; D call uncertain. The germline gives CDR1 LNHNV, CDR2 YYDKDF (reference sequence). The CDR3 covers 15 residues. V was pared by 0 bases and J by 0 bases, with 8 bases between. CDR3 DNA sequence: TGTGCCACCAGCAGAGACCCCTCCTTGAACACTGAAGCTTTCTTT. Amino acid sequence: CATSRDPSLNTEAFF.

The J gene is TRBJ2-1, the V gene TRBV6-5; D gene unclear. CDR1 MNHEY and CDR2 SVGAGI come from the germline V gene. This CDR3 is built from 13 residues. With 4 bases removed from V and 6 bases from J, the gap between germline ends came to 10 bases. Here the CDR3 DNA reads TGTGCCAGCAGTTTATCTAGGTCCAATGAGCAGTTCTTC. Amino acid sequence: CASSLSRSNEQFF.

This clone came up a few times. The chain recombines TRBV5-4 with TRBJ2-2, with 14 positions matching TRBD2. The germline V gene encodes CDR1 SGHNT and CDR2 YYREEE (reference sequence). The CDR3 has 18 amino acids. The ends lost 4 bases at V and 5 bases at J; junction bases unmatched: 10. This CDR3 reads CASSPDGLAGGPTGELFF. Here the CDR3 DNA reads TGTGCCAGCAGCCCGGACGGACTAGCGGGAGGCCCAACCGGGGAGCTGTTTTTT.

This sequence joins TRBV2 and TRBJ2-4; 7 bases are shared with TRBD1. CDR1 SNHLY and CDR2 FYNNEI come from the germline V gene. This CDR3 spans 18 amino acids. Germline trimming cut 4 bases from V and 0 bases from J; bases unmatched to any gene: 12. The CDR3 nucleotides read TGTGCCAGCAGTGGCGGTCTGGGACAGCGATTAGCCAAAAACATTCAGTACTTC. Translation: CASSGGLGQRLAKNIQYF.